This record covers a single TCR beta chain. This specimen belongs to a study of blood T cell repertoires in COVID-19. Profiled with immunoSEQ multiplex PCR; TCRdb holds only in-frame clones, not every one. The sample records around 100,000 clones, around 85% being singletons. CDR1 is SGHAT, CDR2 FQNNGV, per germline. The CDR3 totals 12 residues. V lost 3 bases, J lost 2 bases, and 4 bases lay in between. The receptor was derived from a woman aged 70-85 years with active or convalescent COVID-19. This rearrangement joins TRBV11-2 to TRBJ1-2; D is ambiguous. The sample consisted of peripheral blood. DNA of the CDR3: TGTGCCAGCAGCTTGGAGAACTATGGCTACACCTTC. Translated, it gives CASSLENYGYTF.